Sequencing of this TCR beta chain was carried out in a study of cytomegalovirus exposure and HLA in healthy donors (dated by TCRdb to 2017 to 2019). The study in broad terms: In an earlier analysis of 450 to 750 of the donors, 250 to 300 Gb of sequence data and just under 120 million unique TCR beta sequences from 150 million to 200 million T cells were reported. Both class I and class II loci were covered by HLA typing, at four-digit resolution. Among a few hundred genotyped donors of the cohort, an average of approximately 230,000 unique TCR beta nucleotide sequences were sequenced per donor, roughly a sixth of them non-productive. A handful of DR-DQ haplotypes were handled as single units for association and clustering because linkage in the cohort was strong. Donor age, sex, ethnicity and CMV serostatus were compiled together with the repertoire data. An earlier analysis of more than 450 of the donors used high-throughput TCR beta sequencing to judge whether each TCR beta V gene segment behaved as functional or pseudogenic. The number of typed donors differed by locus: about 629-630 for A, B, C, DRB1 and DQB1; approximately 530 for DQA1; 606 for DPA1; and roughly 450 for DPB1. In the later analysis, no new phenotypic data were used to find candidate immune exposures; instead, reliance was placed on TCR beta sequences and their occurrence across donors. An early release that covered around 590 HLA-typed donors contained approximately 300 gigabases of sequencing data and tens of millions of unique TCR sequences. The study profiled the T cell repertoires of 550 to 700 subjects by immunosequencing and related them to cytomegalovirus serostatus. Of the roughly 400 genotyped donors, about 80% fell in the genetic ancestry cluster associated with self-reported Caucasian donors. A later analysis re-examined previously published TCR beta repertoires from several hundred donors and added high-resolution HLA genotyping to investigate patterns of TCR occurrence. Every repertoire in the discovery cohort had been generated on one and the same sequencing platform. A separate validation cohort of some 130 different subjects was used in addition to the roughly 700-subject first cohort. To predict cytomegalovirus infection status, the study combined high-throughput TCR immunosequencing, statistical association of individual TCRs with disease status, and machine learning. The study was designed to test whether signatures of past pathogen exposure could be identified by cataloging public T cell receptors. In a later genetic analysis, genome-wide SNP genotypes for about three fifths of the roughly 670 donors were used, and that subset was treated as a discovery cohort. Summary of the overall study and its limitations: In a later analysis, several top co-occurrence clusters were reported to appear linked to parvovirus B19, influenza, CMV and Epstein-Barr virus. The presence/absence analyses assumed that sequencing depth was roughly uniform across donors, and that assumption may not be true. Three of the identified cytomegalovirus-associated TCR beta chains were confirmed in vitro to be specific for cytomegalovirus antigens. In a later genetic analysis, a missense DCLRE1C variant was associated with V-gene and J-gene trimming of TCR beta chains, and the association was replicated in an independent cohort. The study gave a list of over 150 TCR beta chains associated with cytomegalovirus. The authors suggested that the approach could potentially be extended to other disease states and immunological phenotypes. Most CMV-associated TCR beta chains appeared to be HLA-restricted in a later analysis, and the HLA associations seemed to be driven largely by CMV exposure. The classifier was reported to diagnose cytomegalovirus status with high specificity and sensitivity in both the original and validation cohorts. At a false discovery rate of 0.05, a later analysis linked around 17,000 TCR beta sequences to specific HLA alleles. The earlier analysis of 587 of the donors excluded over 15 rarely observed V segments, including chromosome 9 orphons, because counts were too low. A group of highly shared sequence variants was considered likely to be a technical artifact of the sequencing pipeline. In an earlier analysis of approximately 600 of the donors, most TCR beta V segments were observed in productive rearrangements about 87% or about 30% of the time, broadly matching IMGT annotations. While some public TCRs were present in many individuals, most TCR sequences turned up only very rarely across donors. A later analysis found that TCR association rates varied across HLA loci, with DRB1 alleles showing the most associated TCRs and HLA-C alleles the fewest. Correlated functional status among segregating V segments might be attributable to linkage disequilibrium, but an unknown experimental factor could not be ruled out. Because some donors lacked HLA typing at each locus, the association tests relied only on the typed subset. The 87-base-pair reads could not distinguish some IMGT-functional V segments, including TRBV6-2 and TRBV6-3, so those segments were excluded. A later analysis found that HLA-associated TCR beta chains were more clonally expanded and had lower generation probabilities than equally common non-associated chains. The cohort was sequenced for TCR beta chains only, and without alpha or paired-chain data the features that could be detected were limited. When HLA alleles, especially DR and DQ, strongly co-occurred, attributing TCR associations to individual alleles was difficult. A further reported finding was that TCR beta sequences accurately predicted the HLA-A and HLA-B alleles for most subjects in the first cohort. Immune exposure information for the cohort was limited to CMV serostatus. According to a later genetic analysis, donors in an Asian-associated ancestry cluster had fewer N-insertions in productive TCRs than the roughly 700-donor mean.

In total, more than 500 healthy bone marrow donors made up the cohort. Cohort members were all nominally healthy when sampled, although unrecorded immune exposures were likely present. The donor was CMV seronegative and belonged to the group of around 350 seronegative cohort members. A peripheral blood sample was provided by each donor, and peripheral blood mononuclear cells were used for TCR beta sequencing. The Qiagen DNeasy Blood Extraction Kit was used to extract genomic DNA from the blood cell samples. Trimming takes 4 bases off V and 5 bases off J; junction bases not matched to a gene: 7. CDR1 and CDR2, looked up from the germline V gene, are SGHDN and FVKESK. The CDR3 holds 14 amino acids from the cysteine to the phenylalanine. Kept here is only the CDR3 DNA, which spans 42 bases and is read in frame from base 1. The receptor library was made with the immunoSEQ multiplex PCR assay. A mixture of 60 forward primers for TCR Vbeta segments and 13 reverse primers for TCR Jbeta segments was used in the multiplex PCR. The CDR3 region of rearranged TCR beta genes was amplified from genomic DNA with a multiplex PCR assay. Amplified TCR beta libraries were sequenced as 87-base-pair reads on the Illumina HiSeq System. The study's own analysis went as follows. A later analysis counted about 82 million unique TCR beta chains across the roughly 700 repertoires, and around 12 million of these chains were shared by at least two donors. Raw reads were error-corrected and collapsed into unique sequences by a nearest-neighbor algorithm in which closely related sequences were merged to remove PCR and sequencing errors. CDR3 sequences were aligned to IMGT reference sequences to assign V, D and J gene segments. For a sequence to be retained, a match of at least six nucleotides was required to both a V gene segment and a J gene segment. A rearrangement counted as productive if the CDR3 had no stop codons and remained in frame with V and J, and every other rearrangement counted as non-productive. CDR3 was defined by IMGT convention, running from the second conserved V-encoded cysteine to the conserved J-encoded phenylalanine. The earlier analysis of about 640 of the donors excluded any sequence lacking an unambiguous match to a single V gene segment. An earlier analysis of fewer than 750 of the donors called V segments functional above 56.7% productive rearrangements and segregating when the between-donor standard deviation exceeded 5%. To diagnose cytomegalovirus status from the catalog of TCR beta chain sequences, a statistical classification framework was built. A later analysis assigned V and J genes by comparing TCR nucleotide sequences with IMGT/GENE-DB human TR gene sequences. Using the TCRdist pipeline, a later analysis assigned CDR3 sequences along with most-parsimonious VDJ recombination scenarios. In a later analysis, each TCR beta chain was defined by its CDR3 amino acid sequence together with its V-gene family, and reads without a unique V-gene family were excluded. In a later analysis, 450 to 600 highly shared, low-generation-probability nucleotide sequences were removed to address suspected cross-contamination and a sequencing artifact. A later analysis calculated a clonal expansion index for each public chain from normalized within-repertoire ranks of inferred template counts. Generation probabilities in a later analysis came from a VDJ recombination model fitted to out-of-frame rearrangements, and those results were checked against IGoR. A later analysis scored TCR-TCR, TCR-HLA and TCR-CMV co-occurrence with hypergeometric tests, applying a repertoire-size bias correction to TCR pairs. False discovery rates were estimated in a later analysis by permuting HLA or CMV assignments 20 times. In a later analysis, co-occurring TCRs were grouped with DBSCAN, and TCRdist sequence similarity was added when clustering was performed within HLA-allele-positive subsets. Repertoires with fewer than 30,000 or more than 120,000 public chains were left out of co-occurrence clustering, as were four to six repertoires with anomalous nucleotide sharing. TCRdb re-hosts the immuneACCESS table, in-frame sequences only. Its copies lack some clones; in the studies checked, an unresolved V gene accounts for under half of them, and the cause for the rest is not known. The DNA gave D and trimming, while V, J and clone size come from that table. The sample table gives approximately 140,000 clones. Jointly, the top ten make up approximately 2.6% of the sample.

Concerning this clone itself: Its antigen specificity is not known.

This receptor was identified in a middle-aged man in good health and CMV-seronegative. This sequence uses TRBV14 and TRBJ2-5, with 7 bases in between that match TRBD1. The specimen was PBMCs. The sequence in DNA is TGTGCCAGCAGCCCAAGGACAGGCCAGGAGACCCAGTACTTC. It is translated as CASSPRTGQETQYF. Reference TRBV14 and TRBJ2-5 proteins supply the regions before and after the CDR3; the full variable domain is: EAGVTQFPSHSVIEKGQTVTLRCDPISGHDNLYWYRRVMGKEIKFLLHFVKESKQDESGMPNNRFLAERTGGTYSTLKVQPAELEDSGVYFCASSPRTGQETQYFGPGTRLLVL.